A single sample is the source of the 3 T cell receptor beta chains below, sequenced in a study of OX40 agonist ivuxolimab in advanced cancers. Library generation was performed with the immunoSEQ multiplex PCR assay. TCRdb carries this immuneACCESS record with in-frame sequences only. Its versions omit some clonotypes, under half of them owing to an unresolved V gene in the studies checked, with the rest unexplained. A total of roughly 50,000 clones appear in this sample, 75% to 90% of them only once. Less than 40% of the sample rests with the top ten. The source was CD4+ or CD8+ T cells sorted from blood, collected in a trial of the OX40 agonist ivuxolimab. The receptors shown here come from an adult with an advanced solid tumor such as melanoma, head and neck, liver or kidney cancer.

DNA for the CDR3: TGCGCCAGCAGTCAACTCTCGCCGGGGGGTCTGGGCAAAAACATTCAGTACTTC. Amino acids: CASSQLSPGGLGKNIQYF. The chain employs TRBV23-1 and TRBJ2-4; 7 nucleotides agree with TRBD2. TRBV23-1 is an ORF; its function is uncertain. Germline trimming cut 2 bases from V and 3 bases from J; bases unmatched to any gene: 13. The CDR3 spans 18 residues.

The J gene is TRBJ2-3, the V gene TRBV7-2; a weak D match, TRBD2 (5 bases). This CDR3 is built from 15 residues. Germline CDR1 and CDR2: SGHTA and FQGNSA. V lost 5 bases and J 0 bases, leaving 12 bases between the germline ends. The CDR3 DNA reads as TGTGCCAGCAGCCCGGGGTATCCTAGCACAGATACGCAGTATTTT. Its translation is CASSPGYPSTDTQYF.

This chain connects TRBV11-2 to TRBJ2-3; D gene unclear. V lost 5 bases to trimming and J lost 1 base, with 16 bases between them. CDR3 length: 16 amino acids. The germline gives CDR1 SGHAT, CDR2 FQNNGV. The CDR3 reads CASSPTILEGTDTQYF. The CDR3 coding sequence is TGTGCCAGCAGCCCGACAATTCTCGAGGGCACAGATACGCAGTATTTT.